This T cell receptor (beta chain) was retrieved from a study of blood T cell repertoires in COVID-19. Looking at the study overall: From the United States, Italy and Spain came samples of acute and convalescent COVID-19. T cells, B-cell-depleted T cells, or PBMCs supplied cDNA or gDNA.

In the authors' methods: Amplification of reference gene primers was used by the study to estimate nucleated cell counts. Produced via immunoSEQ multiplex PCR; TCRdb's table is partial and in-frame only. The V and J calls and clone size were taken over from that table, and D and trimming were inferred from the DNA. This table holds some 110,000 clones, more than 80% found once. Enrollment of patients from Seattle took place during active infection, with longitudinal follow-up. After removal of 2 bases from V and 3 bases from J, the junction contained 4 bases not matched to a gene. CDR3 length: 16 residues. The germline CDR1 and CDR2 sequences are LGHNA and YSLEER.

The chain is built from TRBV4-3 and TRBJ2-1, with 10 bases that match TRBD2. The receptor comes from a woman over 75 with COVID-19, enrolled during active disease. The sequencing sample was made of peripheral blood. CDR3 amino acids: CASSQSLAGNYNEQFF. The CDR3 DNA follows: TGCGCCAGCAGCCAATCACTAGCGGGAAACTACAATGAGCAGTTCTTC.